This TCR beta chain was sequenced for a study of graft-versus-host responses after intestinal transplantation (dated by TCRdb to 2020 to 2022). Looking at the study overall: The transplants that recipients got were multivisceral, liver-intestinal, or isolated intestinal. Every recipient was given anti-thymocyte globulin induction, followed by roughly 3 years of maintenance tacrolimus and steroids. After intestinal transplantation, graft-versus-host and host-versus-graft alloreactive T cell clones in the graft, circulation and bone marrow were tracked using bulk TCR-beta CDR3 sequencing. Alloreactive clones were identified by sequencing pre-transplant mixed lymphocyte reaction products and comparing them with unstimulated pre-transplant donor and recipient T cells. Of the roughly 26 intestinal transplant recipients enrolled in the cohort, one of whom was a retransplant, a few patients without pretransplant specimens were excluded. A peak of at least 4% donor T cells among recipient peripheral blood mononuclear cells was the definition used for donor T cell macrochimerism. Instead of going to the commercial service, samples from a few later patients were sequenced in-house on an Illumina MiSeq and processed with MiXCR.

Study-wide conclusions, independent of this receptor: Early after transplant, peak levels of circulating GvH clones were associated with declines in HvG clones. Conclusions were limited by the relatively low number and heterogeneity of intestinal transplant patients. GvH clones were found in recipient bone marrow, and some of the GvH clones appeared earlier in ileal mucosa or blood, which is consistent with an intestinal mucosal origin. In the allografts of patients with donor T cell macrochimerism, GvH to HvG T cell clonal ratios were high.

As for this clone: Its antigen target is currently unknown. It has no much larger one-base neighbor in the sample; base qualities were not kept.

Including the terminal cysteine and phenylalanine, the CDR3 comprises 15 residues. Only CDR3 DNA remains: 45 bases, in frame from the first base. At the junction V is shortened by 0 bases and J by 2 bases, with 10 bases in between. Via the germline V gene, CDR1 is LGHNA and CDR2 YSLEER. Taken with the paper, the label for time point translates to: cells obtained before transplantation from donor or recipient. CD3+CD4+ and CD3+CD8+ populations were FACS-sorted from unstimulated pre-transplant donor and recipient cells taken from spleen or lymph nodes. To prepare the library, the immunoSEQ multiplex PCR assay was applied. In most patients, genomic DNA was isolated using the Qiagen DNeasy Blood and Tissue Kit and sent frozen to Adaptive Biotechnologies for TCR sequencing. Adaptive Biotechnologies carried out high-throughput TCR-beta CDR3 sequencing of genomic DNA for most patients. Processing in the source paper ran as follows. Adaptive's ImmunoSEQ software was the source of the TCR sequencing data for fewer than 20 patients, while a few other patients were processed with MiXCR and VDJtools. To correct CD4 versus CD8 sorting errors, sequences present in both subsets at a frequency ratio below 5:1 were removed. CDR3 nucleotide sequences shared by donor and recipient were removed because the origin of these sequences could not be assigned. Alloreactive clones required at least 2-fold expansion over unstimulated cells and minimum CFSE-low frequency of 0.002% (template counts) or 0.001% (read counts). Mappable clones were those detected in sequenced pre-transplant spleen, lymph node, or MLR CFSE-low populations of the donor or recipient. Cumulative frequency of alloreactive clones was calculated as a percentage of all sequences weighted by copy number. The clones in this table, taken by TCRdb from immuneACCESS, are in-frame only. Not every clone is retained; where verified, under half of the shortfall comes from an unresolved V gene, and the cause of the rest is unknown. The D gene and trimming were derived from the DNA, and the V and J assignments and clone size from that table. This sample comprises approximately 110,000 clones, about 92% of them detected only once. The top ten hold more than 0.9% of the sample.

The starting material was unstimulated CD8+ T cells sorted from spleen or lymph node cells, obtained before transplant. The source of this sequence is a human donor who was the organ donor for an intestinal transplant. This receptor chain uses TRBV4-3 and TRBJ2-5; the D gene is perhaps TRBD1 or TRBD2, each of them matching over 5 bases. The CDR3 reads CASSQERGLQETQYF. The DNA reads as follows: TGCGCCAGCAGCCAAGAGAGGGGTCTTCAAGAGACCCAGTACTTC.